The source of this T cell receptor beta chain is a study of blood T cell repertoires in COVID-19 (dated by TCRdb to 2020 to 2021). As for the study more broadly: Collaborator samples came from the United States, Italy and Spain and covered acute and convalescent phases of COVID-19. The prospective study material was composed of cDNA or gDNA derived from T cells, B-cell-depleted T cells, or PBMCs. Subjects who had been exposed to COVID-19, were actively infected with it, or had recovered from it provided the deeply sampled blood TCRbeta repertoires that made up the dataset. A freely available public database, intended as a resource for researchers studying the immune response to SARS-CoV-2, is where the repertoires were released. Samples were obtained from the ongoing ImmuneRACE study (first 160 participants) and from 1,254 subjects provided by 6 global collaborators. A de-identified subject ID, COVID-19 status, age in years and sex were almost always included in the sample metadata. Where available, HLA class I and class II types were obtained from metadata supplied by the sample provider rather than from assay-based typing.

TCRbeta CDR3 regions were amplified from genomic DNA by means of the immunoSEQ Assay, a bias-controlled multiplex PCR. In the original analysis: Nucleated cell counts per sample were estimated from amplification of reference gene primers within the assay. Sequence reads were collapsed and filtered to measure the absolute abundance of every unique TCRbeta CDR3 rearrangement. For each sample, productive Simpson clonality was calculated as the square root of Simpson's diversity index across productive rearrangements. Imported from immuneACCESS, the table was reduced by TCRdb to in-frame sequences with V and J called. These copies leave out some clones; in studies compared against another copy, an unresolved V gene accounts for under half, and the cause of the remainder is not known. V and J calls and clone size come straight from that table; D and trimming were deduced from the DNA. The sample includes some 500,000 clones, with about 88% observed a single time. Less than 9% of the sample is held by the ten biggest clonotypes.

Looking up the germline V gene (reference sequence) yields CDR1 SEHNR and CDR2 FQNEAQ. Including cysteine and phenylalanine, the CDR3 has 13 amino acids. The sequence is cut down to CDR3 DNA, 39 bases in frame from base 1. Trimming removed 4 bases from V and 8 bases from J; the gene matches leave 7 bases unexplained. One collaborating source in Seattle enrolled patients during active infection and followed them longitudinally through the course of disease. Collaborating institutions collected whole blood in K2EDTA tubes following their own protocols. For TCRbeta analysis, collaborator samples were shipped as frozen whole blood, as isolated PBMCs, or as DNA extracted from either sample type. Study-level results and caveats: The amount of clinical and demographic metadata varied by source and participant and was provided uncurated.

Regarding this clone: Its cognate antigen has yet to be identified. Base qualities are not at hand, and no much larger clone is one base apart.

The TCR originated in a woman aged 45-59 years with COVID-19, enrolled during active disease. The V gene is TRBV7-9 and the J gene is TRBJ1-2; TRBD1 lines up with 7 middle nucleotides. Sequenced: peripheral blood. CDR3 region: CASSYRDSWGYTF. The sequence in DNA is TGTGCCAGCAGCTACCGGGACAGCTGGGGCTACACCTTC.